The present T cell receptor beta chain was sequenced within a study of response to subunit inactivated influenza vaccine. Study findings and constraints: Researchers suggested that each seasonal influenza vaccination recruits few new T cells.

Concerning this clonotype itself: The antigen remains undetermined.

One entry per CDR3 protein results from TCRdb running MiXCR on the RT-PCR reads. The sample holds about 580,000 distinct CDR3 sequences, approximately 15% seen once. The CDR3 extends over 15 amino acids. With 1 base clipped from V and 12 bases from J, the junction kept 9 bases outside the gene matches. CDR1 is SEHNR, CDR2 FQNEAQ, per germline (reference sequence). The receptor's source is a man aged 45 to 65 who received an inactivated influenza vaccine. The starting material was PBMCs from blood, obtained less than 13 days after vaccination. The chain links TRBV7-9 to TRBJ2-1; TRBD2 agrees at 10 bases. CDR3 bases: TGTGCCAGCAGCTTAGTTTCTAGCGGGAGCCCTTGGCAGTTCTTC. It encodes CASSLVSSGSPWQFF.